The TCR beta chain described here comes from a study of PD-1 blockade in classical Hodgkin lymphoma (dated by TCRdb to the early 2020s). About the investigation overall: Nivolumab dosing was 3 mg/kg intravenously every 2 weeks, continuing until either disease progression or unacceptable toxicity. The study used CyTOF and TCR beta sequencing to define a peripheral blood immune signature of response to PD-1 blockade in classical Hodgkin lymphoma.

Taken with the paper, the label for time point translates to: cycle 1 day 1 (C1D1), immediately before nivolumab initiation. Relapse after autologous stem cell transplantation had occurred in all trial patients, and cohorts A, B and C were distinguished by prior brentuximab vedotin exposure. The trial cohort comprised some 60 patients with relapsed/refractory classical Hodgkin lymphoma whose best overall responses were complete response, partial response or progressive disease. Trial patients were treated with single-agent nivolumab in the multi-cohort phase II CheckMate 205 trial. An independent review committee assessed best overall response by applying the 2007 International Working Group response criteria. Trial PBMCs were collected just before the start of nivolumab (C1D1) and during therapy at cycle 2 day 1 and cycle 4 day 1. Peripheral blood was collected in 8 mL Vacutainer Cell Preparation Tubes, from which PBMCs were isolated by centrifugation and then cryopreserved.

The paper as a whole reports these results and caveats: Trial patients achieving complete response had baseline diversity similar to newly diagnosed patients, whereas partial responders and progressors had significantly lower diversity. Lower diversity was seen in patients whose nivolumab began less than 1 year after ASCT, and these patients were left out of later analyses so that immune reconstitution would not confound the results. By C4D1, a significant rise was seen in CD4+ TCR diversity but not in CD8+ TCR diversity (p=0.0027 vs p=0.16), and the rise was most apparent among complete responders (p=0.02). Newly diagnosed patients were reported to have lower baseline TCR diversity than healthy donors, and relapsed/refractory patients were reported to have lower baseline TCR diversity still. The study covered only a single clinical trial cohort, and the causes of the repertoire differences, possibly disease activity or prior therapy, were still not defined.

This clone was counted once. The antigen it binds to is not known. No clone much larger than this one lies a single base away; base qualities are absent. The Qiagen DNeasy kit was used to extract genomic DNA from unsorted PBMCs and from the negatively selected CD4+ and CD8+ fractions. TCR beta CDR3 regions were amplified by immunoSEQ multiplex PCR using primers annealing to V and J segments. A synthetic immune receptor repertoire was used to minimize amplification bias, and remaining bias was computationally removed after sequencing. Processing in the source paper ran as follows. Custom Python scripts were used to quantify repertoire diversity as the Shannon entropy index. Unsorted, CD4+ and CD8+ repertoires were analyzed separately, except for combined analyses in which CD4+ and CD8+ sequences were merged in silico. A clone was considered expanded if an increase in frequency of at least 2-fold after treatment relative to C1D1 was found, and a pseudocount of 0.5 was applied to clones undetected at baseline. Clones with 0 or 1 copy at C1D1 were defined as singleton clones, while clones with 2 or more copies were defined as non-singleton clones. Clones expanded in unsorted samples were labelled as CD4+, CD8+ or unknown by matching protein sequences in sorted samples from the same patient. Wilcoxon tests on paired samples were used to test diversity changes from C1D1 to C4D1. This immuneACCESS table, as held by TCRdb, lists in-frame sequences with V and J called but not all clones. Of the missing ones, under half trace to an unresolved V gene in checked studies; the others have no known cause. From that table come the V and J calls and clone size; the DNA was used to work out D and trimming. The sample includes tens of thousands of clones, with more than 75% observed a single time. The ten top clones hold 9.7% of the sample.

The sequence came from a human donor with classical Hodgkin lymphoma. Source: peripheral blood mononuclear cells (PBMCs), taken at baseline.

The nucleotide sequence reads TGTGCCAGCAGCCCCTGGACAGTGAGGAACACTGAAGCTTTCTTT. It translates as CASSPWTVRNTEAFF. The chain was built from TRBV11-2 and TRBJ1-1; the D gene is possibly TRBD1, with 6 bases matching. V was cut back by 5 bases and J by 1 base, leaving a gap of 14 bases between them. CDR1 is given as SGHAT and CDR2 as FQNNGV, both from the germline V gene. The CDR3, from cysteine to phenylalanine, totals 15 residues. Only the CDR3 portion is preserved as DNA: 45 bases, with reading frame beginning at the first base.